The 16 T cell receptor beta chains reported below all come from one sample, sequenced in a study of T cell responses to AZD1222 COVID-19 vaccine. Assay: immunoSEQ multiplex PCR; the TCRdb copy retains only in-frame clones and omits some. The sample shows roughly 28,000 clones, about nine tenths of them seen only once. The sample was peripheral blood, taken on day 0 of AZD1222 vaccination. These TCRs come from an adult in good health.

V and J are TRBV29-1 and TRBJ2-7; D is perhaps TRBD1 or TRBD2 (7 bases each). Germline V gives CDR1 SQVTM, CDR2 ANQGSEA. The length of the CDR3 is 12 residues. Trimming cost V 7 bases and J 6 bases, with 16 bases left between them. In nucleotides, the CDR3 is TGCAGCGCCTGGGCAGGGGGGGGCGAGCAGTACTTC. This sequence encodes CSAWAGGGEQYF.

This clone was picked up a small number of times. The chain couples TRBV5-1 to TRBJ1-1; the D is unclear. The CDR3 length is 14 residues. V lost 0 bases and J 1 base, leaving 7 bases between the germline ends. Germline lookup yields CDR1 SGHRS and CDR2 YFSETQ. CDR3 in DNA: TGCGCCAGCAGCTTGGTTTGGGGGAACACTGAAGCTTTCTTT. Its protein product is CASSLVWGNTEAFF.

The rearrangement links TRBV28 to TRBJ2-1, with 9 bases that match TRBD2. V lost 3 bases to trimming and J lost 3 bases; unmatched junction nucleotides: 6. The CDR3 is made up of 16 amino acids. Germline V gene sequence: CDR1 MDHEN, CDR2 SYDVKM. The CDR3 region is CASSFGGTSRYNEQFF. The CDR3, as DNA: TGTGCCAGCAGTTTCGGTGGGACTAGCCGCTACAATGAGCAGTTCTTC.

The chain couples TRBV7-9 to TRBJ2-1; TRBD1 matches at 7 bases. After removal of 8 bases from V and 2 bases from J, the junction contained 6 bases not matched to a gene. Germline CDR1 is SEHNR and CDR2 is FQNEAQ (reference sequence). The CDR3 length is 14 residues. Here the CDR3 DNA reads TGTGCCAGCGCACCAACAGGGGCCTACAATGAGCAGTTCTTC. Amino acid sequence: CASAPTGAYNEQFF.

This chain uses TRBV21-1 with TRBJ1-2; the DNA was not used to check the table's D call, TRBD1. TRBV21-1 is flagged as a pseudogene. This CDR3 region has 14 residues. CDR3 coding DNA: TGTGCCAGCATTCTCTATGGGGGCGGCTATGGCTACACCTTC. Translated: CASILYGGGYGYTF.

V gene TRBV5-1 combines with J gene TRBJ2-2; D call uncertain. The CDR3 is made up of 16 amino acids. Trimming pared 0 bases from V and 0 bases from J, leaving 9 bases between. Germline-derived CDR1 and CDR2 are SGHRS and YFSETQ. Here the CDR3 reads CASSLEGITNTGELFF. The CDR3 DNA is TGCGCCAGCAGCTTGGAAGGGATCACGAACACCGGGGAGCTGTTTTTT.

The rearrangement links TRBV19 to TRBJ2-2, with D perhaps TRBD2 (6 bases). V was clipped by 4 bases and J by 3 bases, with 15 bases between them. CDR1 is LNHDA, CDR2 SQIVND, per germline (reference sequence). The CDR3 has 16 amino acids. The CDR3 is CASSTFTTGDTGELFF. The CDR3 coding sequence is TGTGCCAGTAGTACCTTTACTACGGGAGACACCGGGGAGCTGTTTTTT. Drawing the rest from reference TRBV19 and TRBJ2-2, the complete variable domain is DGGITQSPKYLFRKEGQNVTLSCEQNLNHDAMYWYRQDPGQGLRLIYYSQIVNDFQKGDIAEGYSVSREKKESFPLTVTSAQKNPTAFYLCASSTFTTGDTGELFFGEGSRLTVL.

The chain's CDR3 is CASSLSMVRYEQYF. As DNA, the CDR3 is TGTGCCAGCAGCCTATCTATGGTTAGGTACGAGCAGTACTTC. The chain couples TRBV28 to TRBJ2-7; D gene uncertain. Trimming took off 6 bases at V and 4 bases at J, with 16 bases between the two ends. The CDR3 extends over 14 amino acids. CDR1 is MDHEN, CDR2 SYDVKM, per germline.

V gene TRBV6-1 combines with J gene TRBJ1-4, with 11 bases lining up with TRBD1. Germline V gives CDR1 MNHNS, CDR2 SASEGT. The CDR3 totals 15 residues. V shed 3 bases and J 7 bases; nucleotides not matched to a gene: 4. The CDR3 DNA sequence: TGTGCCAGCAGTGATGGACAGGGGGCGGGTGAAAAACTGTTTTTT. Amino acids: CASSDGQGAGEKLFF.

This clone was picked up one time. The chain joins TRBV9 to TRBJ1-3; D ambiguous. CDR3 length: 13 amino acids. V was trimmed by 0 bases and J by 7 bases, leaving 8 bases between them. Germline CDR1 and CDR2: SGDLS and YYNGEE. CDR3 residues: CASSVGAVNTIYF. The DNA for the CDR3 is TGTGCCAGCAGCGTAGGGGCAGTCAACACCATATATTTT.

This chain connects TRBV28 to TRBJ1-1; possible D gene TRBD1, 6 bases. Germline V lookup: CDR1 MDHEN, CDR2 SYDVKM. V was clipped by 3 bases and J by 8 bases, with 16 bases between them. This CDR3 region has 14 residues. CDR3 sequence: CASSLPQGSGEAFF. In DNA, the CDR3 is TGTGCCAGCAGTTTGCCGCAGGGGTCTGGAGAAGCTTTCTTT.

The rearrangement joins TRBV12-3 or TRBV12-4 to TRBJ2-1; D remains ambiguous. CDR3 length: 10 residues. V dropped 6 bases and J dropped 6 bases, with 3 bases sitting between them. In DNA form, the CDR3 reads TGTGCCAGCAGCATCAATGAGCAGTTCTTC. Its translation: CASSINEQFF.

CDR3 DNA sequence: TGTGCCATCAGTGAGCCCCCGACAGCGGTCGGGACCCAGTACTTC. Its protein product is CAISEPPTAVGTQYF. The chain joins TRBV10-3 to TRBJ2-5; D might be TRBD1 or TRBD2, each matching 5 bases. Germline V gene data show CDR1 as ENHRY and CDR2 as SYGVKD. The CDR3 sequence is 15 residues long. The V and J ends lost 2 bases and 7 bases respectively, with 17 bases between them.

The rearrangement joins TRBV28 to TRBJ1-2, with D maybe TRBD1 (5 bases). V was pared by 5 bases and J by 5 bases, with 15 bases between. The CDR3 sequence is 14 residues long. Germline-derived CDR1 and CDR2 are MDHEN and SYDVKM. CDR3 protein: CASSPPGGRYGYTF. The CDR3 region has the DNA TGTGCCAGCAGTCCACCTGGGGGGAGATATGGCTACACCTTC.

This clone occurred a few times. The CDR3 is CASSLETILDEQYF. CDR3 nucleotide sequence: TGTGCCAGCAGCTTGGAAACGATTTTGGACGAGCAGTACTTC. J is TRBJ2-7 and V is TRBV5-5; no clear D gene. V lost 0 bases to trimming and J lost 5 bases, with 12 bases between them. The CDR3 runs to 14 residues. Germline V gene data show CDR1 as SGHKS and CDR2 as YYEKEE (reference sequence).

This chain links TRBV29-1 with TRBJ1-1; no definite D call. Germline lookup yields CDR1 SQVTM and CDR2 ANQGSEA. The CDR3 runs to 12 residues. V dropped 3 bases and J dropped 8 bases, with 13 bases sitting between them. The CDR3 coding sequence is TGCAGCGTTGAGCCCCGACGTTCCGAAGCTTTCTTT. This codes for CSVEPRRSEAFF. Full variable domain (outside the CDR3, taken from reference TRBV29-1 and TRBJ1-1): SAVISQKPSRDICQRGTSLTIQCQVDSQVTMMFWYRQQPGQSLTLIATANQGSEATYESGFVIDKFPISRPNLTFSTLTVSNMSPEDSSIYLCSVEPRRSEAFFGQGTRLTVV.